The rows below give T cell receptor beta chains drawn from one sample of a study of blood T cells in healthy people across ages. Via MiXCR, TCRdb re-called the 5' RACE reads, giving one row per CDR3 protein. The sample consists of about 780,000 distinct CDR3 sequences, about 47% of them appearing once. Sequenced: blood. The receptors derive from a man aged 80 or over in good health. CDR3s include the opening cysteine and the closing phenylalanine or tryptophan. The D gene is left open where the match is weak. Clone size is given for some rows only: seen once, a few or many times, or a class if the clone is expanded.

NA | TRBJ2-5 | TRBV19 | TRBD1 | TGTGCCAGTAGCGTACAGGGGGCGAGGCAAGAGACCCAGTACTTC | CASSVQGARQETQYF
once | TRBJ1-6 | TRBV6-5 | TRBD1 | TGTGCCAGCAGTTATGAACAGGGGGGTTCACCCCTCCACTTT | CASSYEQGGSPLHF
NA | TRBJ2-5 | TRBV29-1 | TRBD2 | TGCAGCGTTGAAAGCGGGAGAATCGAGACCCAGTACTTC | CSVESGRIETQYF
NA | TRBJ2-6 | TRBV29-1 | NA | TGCAGCGTTGTGGGAGGATCTGGGGCCAACGTCCTGACTTTC | CSVVGGSGANVLTF
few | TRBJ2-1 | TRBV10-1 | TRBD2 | TGCGCCAGCAGTGAGTCGGCTAGCGGGAACTACAATGAGCAGTTCTTC | CASSESASGNYNEQFF
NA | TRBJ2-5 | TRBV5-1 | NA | TGCGCCAGCAGCTTGTCCAGTTCCGATGAGACCCAGTACTTC | CASSLSSSDETQYF
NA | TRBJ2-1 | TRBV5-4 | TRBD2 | TGTGCCAGCAGCTTACCCCTCGCGGGAGTATCCTACAATGAGCAGTTCTTC | CASSLPLAGVSYNEQFF
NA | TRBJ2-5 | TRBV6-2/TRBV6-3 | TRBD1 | TGTGCCAGCAGTCCCATCCGGGACAGGGTTGCGGGGAACAAAGAGACCCAGTACTTC | CASSPIRDRVAGNKETQYF
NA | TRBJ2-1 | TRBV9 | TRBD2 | TGTGCCAGCAGCGGGCTAGCGGCCTCGGTTGAGCAGTTCTTC | CASSGLAASVEQFF
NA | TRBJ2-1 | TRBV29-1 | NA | TGCAGCGTTCATGTGGCAGTAGAGACCCAGTTCTTC | CSVHVAVETQFF
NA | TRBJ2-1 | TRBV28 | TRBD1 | TGTGCCAGCAGATGGGACAGGGCGCAAGAGACCCAGTTCTTC | CASRWDRAQETQFF
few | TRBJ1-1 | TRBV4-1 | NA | TGCGCCAGCCTAACCAGGGCGGGCGCGGAGGTGAACACTGAAGCTTTCTTT | CASLTRAGAEVNTEAFF
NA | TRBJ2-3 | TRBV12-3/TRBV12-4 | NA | TGTGCCAGCAGTATCCTAGGAGCGGGCAGCACAGATACGCAGTATTTT | CASSILGAGSTDTQYF
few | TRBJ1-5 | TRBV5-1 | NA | TGCGCCAGCAGCTTGGTTGGGGACGGCAATCAGCCCCAGCATTTT | CASSLVGDGNQPQHF
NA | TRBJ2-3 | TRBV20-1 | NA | TGCAGTGCTAGACTCCCCCAGCGGAACACAGATACGCAGTATTTT | CSARLPQRNTDTQYF
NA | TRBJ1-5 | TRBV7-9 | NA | TGTGCCAGCAGCTTCGCGACAGGAGCTAGCAATCAGCCCCAGCATTTT | CASSFATGASNQPQHF
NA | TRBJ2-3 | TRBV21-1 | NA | TGTGCCAGCAGCAAAGTCCCTAGCGGGAAACGCACAGATACGCAGTATTTT | CASSKVPSGKRTDTQYF
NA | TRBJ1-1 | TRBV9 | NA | TGTGCCAGCAGCGTACGTAGGGGGGGCACTGAAGCTTTCTTT | CASSVRRGGTEAFF
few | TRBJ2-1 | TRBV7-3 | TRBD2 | TGTGCCAGCAGCCCAGCGGGACTAGCGGGAGGGCCTATCGTAAATGAGCAGTTCTTC | CASSPAGLAGGPIVNEQFF
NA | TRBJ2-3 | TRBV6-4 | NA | TGTGCCAGCAGTGTTCTTGCGGGGAAGTTGGATACGCAGTATTTT | CASSVLAGKLDTQYF